One and the same sample provided the 15 T cell receptor beta chains below, sequenced in a study of response to subunit inactivated influenza vaccine. TCRdb processed the RT-PCR reads anew with MiXCR; each CDR3 protein has one entry. Of over 650,000 distinct CDR3 sequences listed, less than 20% are singletons. The source material was PBMCs from blood, sampled 5 days after vaccination. These receptors were taken from a man aged 50 to 60 who received an inactivated influenza vaccine.

The sample holds many counts of this clonotype. The CDR3 DNA reads as TGTGCCAGCAGCTCCCAGGGGGGTCAGCCCCAGCATTTT. The encoded protein is CASSSQGGQPQHF. The V call is TRBV27, the J call TRBJ1-5, with 7 bases lining up with TRBD1. The CDR3 has 13 residues. V gave up 6 bases and J gave up 6 bases; unmatched junction bases: 5. CDR1 and CDR2 from the germline V gene are MNHEY and SMNVEV (reference sequence).

The chain combines TRBV7-6 with TRBJ1-6; TRBD1 matches at 8 bases. Germline loops: CDR1 SGHVS, CDR2 FNYEAQ. This CDR3 region has 18 residues. V lost 0 bases to trimming and J lost 0 bases; unmatched junction nucleotides: 4. The CDR3 loop is CASSLARGLHSYNSPLHF. DNA for the CDR3: TGTGCCAGCAGCTTAGCCAGGGGGCTGCACTCCTATAATTCACCCCTCCACTTT.

The CDR3 DNA is TGTGCCAGCAGCAACCGACAGAGTGAAGCTTTCTTT. It translates to CASSNRQSEAFF. The chain recombines TRBV7-2 with TRBJ1-1, with a weak D call TRBD1 (5 bases). Looked up from germline, CDR1 is SGHTA and CDR2 is FQGNSA. The CDR3 consists of 12 residues. The V end was cut by 5 bases, the J end by 7 bases, with 11 bases between.

J is TRBJ2-7 and V is TRBV4-1; TRBD1 is a possible D gene (6 bases). The V and J ends lost 0 bases and 6 bases respectively, with 15 bases between them. Germline loops: CDR1 MGHRA, CDR2 YSYEKL. This CDR3 comprises 15 residues. The CDR3 DNA reads as TGCGCCAGCAGCCAAGATTGGGGACAAAGGCGCGAGCAGTACTTC. It encodes CASSQDWGQRREQYF.

The table lists this clonotype with a few counts. The chain uses TRBV12-3 or TRBV12-4 and TRBJ1-1; D gene unclear. This CDR3 is 13 amino acids long. The V gene lost 6 bases and the J gene lost 1 base, with 9 bases spanning the gap. For the CDR3, the DNA is TGTGCCAGCAGCCCTGTCCAGAACACTGAAGCTTTCTTT. Encoded protein: CASSPVQNTEAFF.

The genes are TRBV6-5 and TRBJ2-1; TRBD2 matches 11 bases. This CDR3 region has 15 residues. V shed 6 bases, J shed 4 bases, and the junction held 5 bases outside the gene matches. The germline CDR1 and CDR2 sequences are MNHEY and SVGAGI. CDR3 sequence reads: CASRLTSGEYNEQFF. The CDR3 DNA is TGTGCCAGCAGGTTGACTAGCGGGGAATACAATGAGCAGTTCTTC.

This chain uses TRBV3-1 with TRBJ2-1; the D call may be TRBD1 or TRBD2 (5 bases each). The CDR3 loop spans 16 amino acids. Trimming left V 0 bases short and J 4 bases short, with 13 bases between. CDR1 is LGHDT, CDR2 YNNKEL, per germline (reference sequence). CDR3 sequence reads: CASSQEPLGVYNEQFF. CDR3 DNA: TGTGCCAGCAGCCAAGAACCACTGGGGGTTTACAATGAGCAGTTCTTC.

This clonotype was found a few times. The V call is TRBV6-2 or TRBV6-3, the J call TRBJ1-6, with 7 bases aligning to TRBD1. Germline V gene lookup returns CDR1 MNHEY and CDR2 SVGEGT. The CDR3 extends over 15 amino acids. V lost 7 bases and J lost 8; bases outside the gene matches: 11. In DNA, the CDR3 is TGTGCCAGCACCCAAGGGGGCAACGGGTATTCACCCCTCCACTTT. Encoded protein: CASTQGGNGYSPLHF.

In this sample, this clonotype turned up a few times. This chain uses TRBV30 with TRBJ1-2; 8 bases fit TRBD1. Losses at the gene ends were 7 bases for V and 1 base for J; bases not matched to a gene: 5. This CDR3 region has 13 residues. Germline assignment: CDR1 GTSNPN and CDR2 SVGIG (reference sequence). CDR3: CALDRGFNYGYTF. The CDR3 DNA sequence: TGTGCCTTAGACAGGGGTTTTAACTATGGCTACACCTTC.

DNA for the CDR3: TGTGCCAGCACCTCCAGGGACATCTCCTACGAGCAGTACTTC. It is translated as CASTSRDISYEQYF. V is TRBV2 and J is TRBJ2-7, with D possibly being TRBD1 (6 bases). Trimming removed 7 bases at V and 0 bases at J, with 13 bases between. The CDR3 extends over 14 amino acids. The germline V gene encodes CDR1 SNHLY and CDR2 FYNNEI. Filled out from reference TRBV2 and TRBJ2-7, the complete variable domain reads EPEVTQTPSHQVTQMGQEVILRCVPISNHLYFYWYRQILGQKVEFLVSFYNNEISEKSEIFDDQFSVERPDGSNFTLKIRSTKLEDSAMYFCASTSRDISYEQYFGPGTRLTVT.

This clonotype was recorded a few times. V gene TRBV20-1 combines with J gene TRBJ2-2; possible D gene TRBD2, 6 bases. The CDR3 loop spans 14 amino acids. V lost 3 bases and J 1 base, leaving 9 bases between the germline ends. The germline CDR1 and CDR2 sequences are DFQATT and SNEGSKA (reference sequence). CDR3 region: CSASFSGNTGELFF. CDR3 sequence (DNA): TGCAGTGCTAGCTTTAGCGGGAACACCGGGGAGCTGTTTTTT.

The gene calls are TRBV6-1 and TRBJ2-1, with D possibly being TRBD1 (6 bases). The CDR3 loop spans 19 amino acids. V was clipped by 5 bases and J by 1 base, with 24 bases between them. Germline CDR1 and CDR2: MNHNS and SASEGT. CDR3 loop: CASSPSGISGAPSYNEQFF. In nucleotides, the CDR3 is TGTGCCAGCAGTCCGTCGGGAATTTCAGGGGCCCCTTCCTACAATGAGCAGTTCTTC.

This chain connects TRBV7-8 to TRBJ1-6; D is undetermined. The CDR3 loop spans 14 amino acids. CDR1 is SGHVS, CDR2 FQNEAQ, per germline. Trimming cost V 5 bases and J 7 bases, with 12 bases left between them. The CDR3: CASSPDRLNSPLHF. In nucleotides, the CDR3 is TGTGCCAGCAGCCCGGACCGTTTGAATTCACCCCTCCACTTT. Variable domain in full (rest from reference TRBV7-8 and TRBJ1-6): GAGVSQSPRYKVAKRGQDVALRCDPISGHVSLFWYQQALGQGPEFLTYFQNEAQLDKSGLPSDRFFAERPEGSVSTLKIQRTQQEDSAVYLCASSPDRLNSPLHFGNGTRLTVT.

This clonotype was counted ten times or more. The chain uses TRBV20-1 and TRBJ1-1; tentatively, D is TRBD1 (5 bases). V was shortened by 6 bases and J by 4 bases, with 18 bases between the two germline ends. This CDR3 is built from 14 residues. In germline, CDR1 is DFQATT, CDR2 SNEGSKA (reference sequence). This CDR3 reads CSADPGRRPTEAFF. The CDR3 DNA sequence: TGCAGTGCCGATCCGGGACGGAGACCCACTGAAGCTTTCTTT.

This clonotype was detected ten times or more. The V call is TRBV20-1, the J call TRBJ1-4, with 8 bases identical to TRBD1. The germline gives CDR1 DFQATT, CDR2 SNEGSKA (reference sequence). V lost 4 bases and J lost 5; bases outside the gene matches: 12. This CDR3 spans 16 amino acids. CDR3 sequence: CSATGQGREVNEKLFF. The CDR3 DNA follows: TGCAGTGCTACCGGACAGGGCCGCGAAGTGAATGAAAAACTGTTTTTT.